These T cell receptor beta chains were read from a single sample in a study of T cell responses to AZD1222 COVID-19 vaccine. TCRdb keeps only in-frame clones here, not all; method: immunoSEQ multiplex PCR. The sample yields about 81,000 clones, approximately 90% seen once. Sequenced material: peripheral blood, taken 28 days after the second AZD1222 dose. Source of these receptors: an adult who received the AZD1222 COVID-19 vaccine. Both conserved end residues are part of each CDR3. D genes are given only for firm matches. Part of the rows lack a size; the others show once, few, many or a class for expanded clones.

j_gene,v_gene,d_gene,abundance,CDR3nt,CDR3aa
TRBJ2-3,TRBV4-1,TRBD1,NA,TGCGCCAGCAGCTCCCGGGACAGCAGCACAGATACGCAGTATTTT,CASSSRDSSTDTQYF
TRBJ2-7,TRBV2,NA,NA,TGTGCCAGCAGGGCCGGGGGATACGAGCAGTACTTC,CASRAGGYEQYF
TRBJ2-7,TRBV24-1,TRBD1,NA,TGTGCCACCAGTGTTGGACAGGGCAGTGGCGAGCAGTACTTC,CATSVGQGSGEQYF
TRBJ2-3,TRBV3-1/TRBV3-2,NA,NA,TGTGCCAGCACCGACAGCACAGATACGCAGTATTTT,CASTDSTDTQYF
TRBJ1-4,TRBV19,NA,NA,TGTGCCAGTAAGGAGAGCCAAAATGAAAAACTGTTTTTT,CASKESQNEKLFF
TRBJ1-5,TRBV2,NA,NA,TGTGCCAGCAGTGAACTTCTAGGCAATCAGCCCCAGCATTTT,CASSELLGNQPQHF
TRBJ2-2,TRBV3-1/TRBV3-2,TRBD2,few,TGTGCCAGCAGCCAACCGGCAGCGGGAGACACCGGGGAGCTGTTTTTT,CASSQPAAGDTGELFF
TRBJ2-7,TRBV6-4,NA,NA,TGTGCCAGCGGAAAGGATGGGGGCGGGAGCTACGAGCAGTACTTC,CASGKDGGGSYEQYF
TRBJ2-3,TRBV28,NA,NA,TGTGCCAGCACCCCCGGGGGCACAGATACGCAGTATTTT,CASTPGGTDTQYF
TRBJ1-3,TRBV23-1,NA,NA,TGCGCCAGCAGTCGACACTCTGGAAACACCATATATTTT,CASSRHSGNTIYF
TRBJ2-5,TRBV30,TRBD2,NA,TGTGCCTGGAGTTCAACCGGGACTATAGCCGAGACCCAGTACTTC,CAWSSTGTIAETQYF
TRBJ1-2,TRBV28,NA,NA,TGTGCCAGCAGTCCCGGGACTGACCTACGGGGCTACACCTTC,CASSPGTDLRGYTF
TRBJ1-2,TRBV4-2,NA,NA,TGTGCCAGCAGCCAATGGGAGGGTTCAAACTATGGCTACACCTTC,CASSQWEGSNYGYTF
TRBJ1-2,TRBV19,NA,NA,TGTGCCAGTAGTATTGACAGAACTAACTATGGCTACACCTTC,CASSIDRTNYGYTF
TRBJ2-1,TRBV5-1,NA,once,TGCGCCAGCAGCTTGTGGGAGAGCTCCTACAATGAGCAGTTCTTC,CASSLWESSYNEQFF
TRBJ2-2,TRBV5-1,TRBD1,NA,TGCGCCAGCAGCTTGGAGGGGGCGGACACCGGGGAGCTGTTTTTT,CASSLEGADTGELFF
TRBJ1-1,TRBV14,NA,NA,TGTGCCAGCAGCCAAGGTACAGGGACTGAAGCTTTCTTT,CASSQGTGTEAFF
TRBJ2-1,TRBV24-1,TRBD2,NA,TGTGCCACCAGTGATTTGTCTAGCGGGAGGATTGAGCAGTTCTTC,CATSDLSSGRIEQFF
TRBJ1-5,TRBV16,NA,NA,TGTGCCAGCAGCCAATACCCGGGGTCCAATCAGCCCCAGCATTTT,CASSQYPGSNQPQHF
TRBJ2-1,TRBV5-4,NA,NA,TGTGCCAGCAGACTAGACTCCTACAATGAGCAGTTCTTC,CASRLDSYNEQFF
TRBJ1-2,TRBV4-3,NA,NA,TGCGCCAGCAGCCAAGAAGGGGTCGACTATGGCTACACCTTC,CASSQEGVDYGYTF
TRBJ1-1,TRBV27,NA,once,TGTGCCAGCAGTTTATTATGGAACACTGAAGCTTTCTTT,CASSLLWNTEAFF
TRBJ1-2,TRBV18,TRBD1,NA,TGTGCCAGCTCACCCGGGGGACAGGGGAGTGATGGCTACACCTTC,CASSPGGQGSDGYTF
TRBJ2-5,TRBV29-1,NA,NA,TGCAGCGTTAGAGGCAGGGTTGGGCAAGAGACCCAGTACTTC,CSVRGRVGQETQYF
TRBJ2-1,TRBV11-1,NA,NA,TGTGCCAGCAGCTTATGGGGAGGGGACACAGGCAATGAGCAGTTCTTC,CASSLWGGDTGNEQFF
TRBJ2-7,TRBV7-2,NA,NA,TGTGCCAGCAGCTTAGCGGGACTCCCCGTCGAGCAGTACTTC,CASSLAGLPVEQYF
TRBJ1-5,TRBV5-8,TRBD1,NA,TGTGCCAGCAGCTTAGGACAGGGCGGCGCGCATTTT,CASSLGQGGAHF
TRBJ2-7,TRBV21-1,NA,NA,TGTGCCAGCAGCCTTAGCGGGACTTCCTACGAGCAGTACTTC,CASSLSGTSYEQYF
TRBJ1-3,TRBV24-1,NA,few,TGTGCCACCAGTGAGGGCACGTCTGGAAACACCATATATTTT,CATSEGTSGNTIYF